This is a list of T cell receptor beta chains from one sample in a study of T cell responses to AZD1222 COVID-19 vaccine. Profiling relied on immunoSEQ multiplex PCR, and the TCRdb table lists in-frame clones only, not all of them. The repertoire holds over 100,000 clones, with 85% to 90% as singletons. Sequenced here: peripheral blood, sampled on day 0 of AZD1222 vaccination. These receptors were taken from an adult in good health. Both conserved end residues are part of each CDR3. The order of the fields is J gene, clone size, V gene, D gene, CDR3 protein, CDR3 DNA. A D gene is named only where the DNA matches it firmly. Not every row has a clone size; where given, it reads once, few, many or a size class.

j_gene: TRBJ1-2
abundance: NA
v_gene: TRBV29-1
d_gene: NA
CDR3aa: CSVRKESNYGYTF
CDR3nt: TGCAGCGTACGGAAGGAGTCTAACTATGGCTACACCTTC

j_gene: TRBJ1-2
abundance: NA
v_gene: TRBV15
d_gene: TRBD1
CDR3aa: CATSRRQGRDYGYTF
CDR3nt: TGTGCCACCAGCAGGAGACAGGGAAGGGACTATGGCTACACCTTC

j_gene: TRBJ1-3
abundance: NA
v_gene: TRBV10-3
d_gene: NA
CDR3aa: CAISERGGDSGNTIYF
CDR3nt: TGTGCCATCAGTGAGCGGGGTGGGGACTCTGGAAACACCATATATTTT

j_gene: TRBJ1-4
abundance: NA
v_gene: TRBV11-2
d_gene: NA
CDR3aa: CASSPGAGTGKLFF
CDR3nt: TGTGCCAGCAGCCCGGGGGCAGGTACAGGAAAACTGTTTTTT

j_gene: TRBJ2-3
abundance: NA
v_gene: TRBV15
d_gene: TRBD1
CDR3aa: CATSRDSGGLTSTDTQYF
CDR3nt: TGTGCCACCAGCAGAGACTCAGGGGGCCTCACGAGCACAGATACGCAGTATTTT

j_gene: TRBJ1-4
abundance: NA
v_gene: TRBV18
d_gene: NA
CDR3aa: CASSRDGGKLFF
CDR3nt: TGTGCCAGCTCACGGGACGGCGGAAAACTGTTTTTT

j_gene: TRBJ2-5
abundance: NA
v_gene: TRBV20-1
d_gene: NA
CDR3aa: CSARVSWIQYF
CDR3nt: TGCAGTGCTAGGGTTAGCTGGATCCAGTACTTC

j_gene: TRBJ2-2
abundance: NA
v_gene: TRBV25-1
d_gene: NA
CDR3aa: CASSEPPGAGGQSGELFF
CDR3nt: TGTGCCAGCAGTGAACCCCCGGGGGCAGGCGGTCAATCCGGGGAGCTGTTTTTT

j_gene: TRBJ1-2
abundance: NA
v_gene: TRBV5-6
d_gene: NA
CDR3aa: CASSPPFGYTF
CDR3nt: TGTGCCAGCAGCCCTCCCTTTGGCTACACCTTC

j_gene: TRBJ1-1
abundance: NA
v_gene: TRBV4-2
d_gene: TRBD1
CDR3aa: CASSARQGMNTEAFF
CDR3nt: TGTGCCAGCAGCGCACGACAGGGGATGAACACTGAAGCTTTCTTT

j_gene: TRBJ1-2
abundance: NA
v_gene: TRBV12-3/TRBV12-4
d_gene: NA
CDR3aa: CASSLALYGYTF
CDR3nt: TGTGCCAGCAGTTTAGCTCTCTATGGCTACACCTTC

j_gene: TRBJ1-3
abundance: NA
v_gene: TRBV10-3
d_gene: TRBD1
CDR3aa: CAISGQGSAGNTIYF
CDR3nt: TGTGCCATCAGTGGACAGGGTAGCGCTGGAAACACCATATATTTT

j_gene: TRBJ1-4
abundance: NA
v_gene: TRBV28
d_gene: NA
CDR3aa: CASSFRRNEKLFF
CDR3nt: TGTGCCAGCAGTTTCAGACGGAATGAAAAACTGTTTTTT

j_gene: TRBJ2-7
abundance: NA
v_gene: TRBV11-2
d_gene: NA
CDR3aa: CASSLRVGVSSYEQYF
CDR3nt: TGTGCCAGCAGCTTAAGGGTTGGGGTCAGCTCCTACGAGCAGTACTTC

j_gene: TRBJ1-5
abundance: NA
v_gene: TRBV3-1/TRBV3-2
d_gene: TRBD1
CDR3aa: CASNLDRGPNQPQHF
CDR3nt: TGTGCCAGCAACCTCGACAGGGGCCCAAATCAGCCCCAGCATTTT

j_gene: TRBJ2-3
abundance: once
v_gene: TRBV29-1
d_gene: TRBD2
CDR3aa: CSVDWTSGGLSDTQYF
CDR3nt: TGCAGCGTTGATTGGACTAGCGGGGGGTTATCAGATACGCAGTATTTT

j_gene: TRBJ1-2
abundance: NA
v_gene: TRBV28
d_gene: NA
CDR3aa: CASSLDGQGNLYGYTF
CDR3nt: TGTGCCAGCAGTTTAGACGGGCAGGGGAACCTCTATGGCTACACCTTC

j_gene: TRBJ1-6
abundance: NA
v_gene: TRBV2
d_gene: TRBD1
CDR3aa: CASSESGGQANSPLHF
CDR3nt: TGTGCCAGCAGTGAATCGGGAGGACAGGCTAATTCACCCCTCCACTTT

j_gene: TRBJ1-5
abundance: few
v_gene: TRBV5-6
d_gene: NA
CDR3aa: CASSSWSRVNQPQHF
CDR3nt: TGTGCCAGCAGCTCTTGGTCCAGGGTCAATCAGCCCCAGCATTTT

j_gene: TRBJ1-2
abundance: NA
v_gene: TRBV6-6
d_gene: TRBD1
CDR3aa: CASSPDRAYGYTF
CDR3nt: TGTGCCAGCAGCCCGGACAGGGCTTATGGCTACACCTTC

j_gene: TRBJ2-5
abundance: once
v_gene: TRBV3-1/TRBV3-2
d_gene: NA
CDR3aa: CASFPRDHGAQETQYF
CDR3nt: TGTGCCAGCTTCCCTAGGGACCACGGAGCACAAGAGACCCAGTACTTC

j_gene: TRBJ1-1
abundance: NA
v_gene: TRBV6-5
d_gene: NA
CDR3aa: CASSYSPMGGNTEAFF
CDR3nt: TGTGCCAGCAGTTACTCTCCGATGGGGGGGAACACTGAAGCTTTCTTT

j_gene: TRBJ1-2
abundance: NA
v_gene: TRBV5-6
d_gene: NA
CDR3aa: CASSLDPGGGRGYTF
CDR3nt: TGTGCCAGCAGCTTGGATCCTGGGGGAGGACGGGGCTACACCTTC

j_gene: TRBJ2-7
abundance: NA
v_gene: TRBV2
d_gene: NA
CDR3aa: CASSVAGISYEQYF
CDR3nt: TGTGCCAGCAGTGTGGCGGGGATCTCCTACGAGCAGTACTTC

j_gene: TRBJ2-7
abundance: few
v_gene: TRBV9
d_gene: NA
CDR3aa: CASSVEVGPYEQYF
CDR3nt: TGTGCCAGCAGCGTAGAGGTCGGACCCTACGAGCAGTACTTC

j_gene: TRBJ2-7
abundance: NA
v_gene: TRBV18
d_gene: NA
CDR3aa: CASSGLREQYF
CDR3nt: TGTGCCAGCTCAGGGCTCAGGGAGCAGTACTTC

j_gene: TRBJ1-2
abundance: NA
v_gene: TRBV5-1
d_gene: NA
CDR3aa: CASSPTSGMNYGYTF
CDR3nt: TGCGCCAGCAGCCCCACTTCAGGAATGAACTATGGCTACACCTTC

j_gene: TRBJ1-3
abundance: NA
v_gene: TRBV18
d_gene: NA
CDR3aa: CASSLTSGDPSGNTIYF
CDR3nt: TGTGCCAGCTCTTTGACATCCGGGGACCCCTCTGGAAACACCATATATTTT

j_gene: TRBJ1-1
abundance: NA
v_gene: TRBV5-6
d_gene: NA
CDR3aa: CASSGYVGLNTEAFF
CDR3nt: TGTGCCAGCAGCGGCTATGTGGGCCTAAACACTGAAGCTTTCTTT

j_gene: TRBJ1-5
abundance: NA
v_gene: TRBV19
d_gene: NA
CDR3aa: CASSIGGGQPQHF
CDR3nt: TGTGCCAGTAGTATAGGAGGGGGTCAGCCCCAGCATTTT

j_gene: TRBJ1-5
abundance: NA
v_gene: TRBV5-1
d_gene: NA
CDR3aa: CASRKGSGDQPQHF
CDR3nt: TGCGCCAGTCGAAAGGGGAGTGGGGATCAGCCCCAGCATTTT

j_gene: TRBJ1-5
abundance: NA
v_gene: TRBV5-5
d_gene: NA
CDR3aa: CASSRGLTLGSNQPQHF
CDR3nt: TGTGCCAGCAGCCGGGGACTCACCTTGGGAAGCAATCAGCCCCAGCATTTT

j_gene: TRBJ2-4
abundance: NA
v_gene: TRBV19
d_gene: NA
CDR3aa: CASSRGFGTKNIQYF
CDR3nt: TGTGCCAGTAGTCGGGGTTTCGGTACCAAAAACATTCAGTACTTC

j_gene: TRBJ2-7
abundance: NA
v_gene: TRBV7-8
d_gene: NA
CDR3aa: CASSRSGTGSYEQYF
CDR3nt: TGTGCCAGCAGCCGCTCCGGGACGGGGTCCTACGAGCAGTACTTC

j_gene: TRBJ1-4
abundance: NA
v_gene: TRBV5-3
d_gene: NA
CDR3aa: CARSLGLQNYNEKLFF
CDR3nt: TGTGCCAGAAGCTTGGGACTCCAGAATTATAATGAAAAACTGTTTTTT

j_gene: TRBJ1-3
abundance: NA
v_gene: TRBV7-2
d_gene: TRBD1
CDR3aa: CASSLTGTEAGNTIYF
CDR3nt: TGTGCCAGCAGCCTAACCGGGACAGAGGCCGGAAACACCATATATTTT

j_gene: TRBJ1-1
abundance: few
v_gene: TRBV18
d_gene: NA
CDR3aa: CASSPQGQGNTEAFF
CDR3nt: TGTGCCAGCTCACCTCAGGGGCAGGGGAACACTGAAGCTTTCTTT

j_gene: TRBJ1-2
abundance: NA
v_gene: TRBV14
d_gene: TRBD1
CDR3aa: CASSQELRPGGAYGYTF
CDR3nt: TGTGCCAGCAGCCAAGAATTACGGCCAGGGGGTGCCTATGGCTACACCTTC

j_gene: TRBJ1-3
abundance: NA
v_gene: TRBV10-2
d_gene: NA
CDR3aa: CASSENTRNTIYF
CDR3nt: TGCGCCAGCAGTGAGAACACCAGAAACACCATATATTTT

j_gene: TRBJ1-1
abundance: NA
v_gene: TRBV19
d_gene: NA
CDR3aa: CASSYILNTEAFF
CDR3nt: TGTGCCAGTAGTTATATTCTAAACACTGAAGCTTTCTTT

j_gene: TRBJ2-7
abundance: NA
v_gene: TRBV6-1
d_gene: NA
CDR3aa: CASSERDSYEQYF
CDR3nt: TGTGCCAGCAGTGAAAGGGACTCCTACGAGCAGTACTTC

j_gene: TRBJ1-1
abundance: NA
v_gene: TRBV18
d_gene: NA
CDR3aa: CASSPPDSSAFF
CDR3nt: TGTGCCAGCTCACCACCGGACTCCTCGGCTTTCTTT

j_gene: TRBJ2-1
abundance: NA
v_gene: TRBV18
d_gene: TRBD2
CDR3aa: CASSPPGLAYNEQFF
CDR3nt: TGTGCCAGCTCACCTCCGGGACTAGCCTACAATGAGCAGTTCTTC

j_gene: TRBJ2-3
abundance: once
v_gene: TRBV4-3
d_gene: NA
CDR3aa: CASSQAGGDRTDTQYF
CDR3nt: TGCGCCAGCAGCCAAGCCGGCGGGGATCGCACAGATACGCAGTATTTT

j_gene: TRBJ1-2
abundance: NA
v_gene: TRBV7-9
d_gene: NA
CDR3aa: CASSSGALNYGYTF
CDR3nt: TGTGCCAGCAGTTCCGGGGCCCTTAACTATGGCTACACCTTC

j_gene: TRBJ2-1
abundance: NA
v_gene: TRBV18
d_gene: NA
CDR3aa: CASSRIWGEQFF
CDR3nt: TGTGCCAGCTCGCGAATATGGGGTGAGCAGTTCTTC

j_gene: TRBJ2-1
abundance: once
v_gene: TRBV7-2
d_gene: NA
CDR3aa: CASGSFSSYNEQFF
CDR3nt: TGTGCCAGCGGCAGTTTTAGCTCCTACAATGAGCAGTTCTTC

j_gene: TRBJ1-1
abundance: few
v_gene: TRBV5-1
d_gene: TRBD1
CDR3aa: CASSSLTGKHTEAFF
CDR3nt: TGCGCCAGCAGCTCCTTGACAGGGAAACACACTGAAGCTTTCTTT